Listed here are 27 T cell receptor beta chains from one sample, sequenced in a study of cytomegalovirus exposure and HLA in healthy donors. The PCR ran on 60 Vbeta and 13 Jbeta primers. Produced via immunoSEQ multiplex PCR; TCRdb's table is partial and in-frame only. The table lists 150,000 to 200,000 clones, 80% of them singletons. What was sequenced was PBMCs. These receptors originate from a boy aged 5 to 17 in good health and CMV-seronegative.

A few counts support this clone. The gene calls are TRBV9 and TRBJ2-6, with D maybe TRBD2 (5 bases). The CDR3 extends over 17 amino acids. The V end lost 2 bases, the J end lost 0 bases, and 12 bases lay between the germline ends. Per the germline V gene, CDR1 is SGDLS and CDR2 is YYNGEE. In DNA form, the CDR3 reads TGTGCCAGCAGCGTTCGGACGGGGATCTCTGGGGCCAACGTCCTGACTTTC. It yields the protein CASSVRTGISGANVLTF.

The V gene is TRBV11-2, the J gene TRBJ2-3; 10 bases are shared with TRBD1. Trimming cost V 5 bases and J 4 bases; bases outside gene matches: 9. The CDR3 is 16 residues long. Looked up from germline, CDR1 is SGHAT and CDR2 is FQNNGV. CDR3: CASSLSGTGASDTQYF. CDR3 sequence (DNA): TGTGCCAGCAGCCTCTCCGGGACAGGGGCGTCAGATACGCAGTATTTT.

Comment on this clone: Other DNA sequences in the sample encode the same CDR3. This rearrangement joins TRBV5-1 to TRBJ2-1, with 11 nucleotides matching TRBD2. V was pared by 4 bases and J by 4 bases, with 4 bases of the junction left unmatched. Germline V gives CDR1 SGHRS, CDR2 YFSETQ. The CDR3 length is 15 residues. As DNA, the CDR3 is TGCGCCAGCAGCGGCGGGACTAGCGGATACAATGAGCAGTTCTTC. This gives the protein CASSGGTSGYNEQFF. Variable domain in full (rest from reference TRBV5-1 and TRBJ2-1): KAGVTQTPRYLIKTRGQQVTLSCSPISGHRSVSWYQQTPGQGLQFLFEYFSETQRNKGNFPGRFSGRQFSNSRSEMNVSTLELGDSALYLCASSGGTSGYNEQFFGPGTRLTVL.

The gene calls are TRBV6-1 and TRBJ2-1; 10 bases align to TRBD2. Germline CDR1 MNHNS, CDR2 SASEGT. This CDR3 contains 15 residues. With 8 bases clipped from V and 7 bases from J, the junction kept 11 bases outside the gene matches. The CDR3 nucleotides are TGTGCCAGCTTGAGGGGTAGCGGGGGGCGGAATGAGCAGTTCTTC. This sequence encodes CASLRGSGGRNEQFF.

This rearrangement joins TRBV6-5 to TRBJ1-1, with 7 bases aligning to TRBD1. Per the germline V gene, CDR1 is MNHEY and CDR2 is SVGAGI. The CDR3 has 14 amino acids. V lost 4 bases and J lost 2; bases outside the gene matches: 4. CDR3 sequence: CASSWGTVNTEAFF. Written as DNA, the CDR3 is TGTGCCAGCAGTTGGGGGACAGTCAACACTGAAGCTTTCTTT.

The rearrangement uses TRBV7-8 and TRBJ2-7, with a weak D call TRBD2 (6 bases). This CDR3 is built from 15 residues. Germline V gene lookup returns CDR1 SGHVS and CDR2 FQNEAQ. Trimming removed 1 base at V and 3 bases at J, with 13 bases between. In nucleotides, the CDR3 is TGTGCCAGCAGCTTAGAGAACCGGGGGTACTACGAGCAGTACTTC. Translation gives CASSLENRGYYEQYF.

This chain uses TRBV15 with TRBJ2-7, with D perhaps TRBD1 (6 bases). From germline, CDR1 is LNHNV and CDR2 YYDKDF (reference sequence). Trimming left V 1 base short and J 3 bases short, with 16 bases between. This CDR3 has 16 residues. CDR3 amino acids: CATSRGPGQGIYEQYF. Written as DNA, the CDR3 is TGTGCCACCAGCAGAGGCCCTGGGCAGGGGATCTACGAGCAGTACTTC.

This chain connects TRBV11-2 to TRBJ2-1; 10 bases align to TRBD2. CDR3 size: 18 residues. Germline V CDR1 and CDR2: SGHAT, FQNNGV. The ends lost 1 base at V and 3 bases at J; junction bases unmatched: 9. The CDR3 protein is CASSLGPRASGGYNEQFF. CDR3 sequence (DNA): TGTGCCAGCAGCTTAGGGCCCCGGGCTAGCGGGGGCTACAATGAGCAGTTCTTC.

The genes are TRBV5-1 and TRBJ1-1; perhaps TRBD1 as D (5 bases). The CDR3 runs to 15 residues. Germline CDR1 reads SGHRS; CDR2 reads YFSETQ. The V end lost 5 bases, the J end lost 0 bases, and 14 bases lay between the germline ends. This chain's CDR3 is CASRQELGMNTEAFF. CDR3 in DNA: TGCGCCAGCAGACAGGAGTTGGGTATGAACACTGAAGCTTTCTTT. Using reference TRBV5-1 and TRBJ1-1 for the parts outside the CDR3, the full variable domain is KAGVTQTPRYLIKTRGQQVTLSCSPISGHRSVSWYQQTPGQGLQFLFEYFSETQRNKGNFPGRFSGRQFSNSRSEMNVSTLELGDSALYLCASRQELGMNTEAFFGQGTRLTVV.

This clone was counted once. The gene calls are TRBV7-9 and TRBJ1-1; D gene ambiguous. Per germline, CDR1 SEHNR and CDR2 FQNEAQ (reference sequence). The CDR3 contains 15 residues. V was pared by 1 base and J by 0 bases, with 9 bases between. CDR3 sequence (DNA): TGTGCCAGCAGCTTAGTCCGACATTTGAACACTGAAGCTTTCTTT. This sequence encodes CASSLVRHLNTEAFF.

This chain links TRBV5-6 with TRBJ2-3; D is perhaps TRBD1 (5 bases). CDR3 length equals 15 residues. Germline CDR1 is SGHDT and CDR2 is YYEEEE. The ends were cut back, 3 bases at V and 2 bases at J, with 13 bases in the middle. CDR3 nucleotides: TGTGCCAGCAGCTCTGACAGAAAATTCACAGATACGCAGTATTTT. Translated: CASSSDRKFTDTQYF.

This clone has more than one count but fewer than ten. The chain couples TRBV27 to TRBJ1-6; TRBD1 might be the D (6 bases). Per the germline V gene, CDR1 is MNHEY and CDR2 is SMNVEV (reference sequence). The CDR3 length is 19 residues. The V and J ends lost 3 bases and 7 bases respectively, with 25 bases between them. CDR3 region: CASSLSFTSARGWNSPLHF. The CDR3 DNA reads TGTGCCAGCAGTTTGTCGTTTACATCCGCCAGGGGTTGGAATTCACCCCTCCACTTT.

Comments on this clone: Germline is not matched at one junction end, which may reflect a read error. The chain couples TRBV27 to TRBJ2-7; TRBD2 matches at 10 bases. Germline V gives CDR1 MNHEY, CDR2 SMNVEV (reference sequence). This CDR3 contains 14 residues. The CDR3 nucleotides are TGTGCCTGCAGGCGGACTAGCGGTTCCTACGAGCAGTACTTC. Translation: CACRRTSGSYEQYF.

The rearrangement uses TRBV30 and TRBJ1-5; TRBD1 matches at 7 bases. Germline CDR1 GTSNPN, CDR2 SVGIG (reference sequence). The V segment lost 4 bases and the J segment 5 bases; nucleotides outside the gene matches: 5. The CDR3 sequence is 13 residues long. The CDR3 region has the DNA TGTGCCTGGACCAGGGGGAAGGATCAGCCCCAGCATTTT. This sequence encodes CAWTRGKDQPQHF.

The CDR3 DNA sequence: TGTGCCAGCAGCCCCACGGGGGGGGACACCGGGGAGCTGTTTTTT. This codes for CASSPTGGDTGELFF. The chain couples TRBV6-4 to TRBJ2-2, with 8 bases fitting TRBD2. This CDR3 is built from 15 residues. Germline assignment: CDR1 MRHNA and CDR2 SNTAGT. With 6 bases clipped from V and 3 bases from J, the junction kept 6 bases outside the gene matches.

J is TRBJ1-2 and V is TRBV6-4; 9 bases match TRBD1. V lost 0 bases to trimming and J lost 7 bases; unmatched junction nucleotides: 0. Per germline, CDR1 MRHNA and CDR2 SNTAGT. The CDR3 is 13 amino acids. The CDR3 region has the DNA TGTGCCAGCAGTGACTCGACAGGGGGTGGCTACACCTTC. This gives the protein CASSDSTGGGYTF.

This clone was recorded once. Other nucleotide sequences in the sample specify the same CDR3. The rearrangement uses TRBV12-5 and TRBJ2-7; 8 bases line up with TRBD1. Per the germline V gene, CDR1 is LGHNT and CDR2 is FRNRAP. V was clipped by 3 bases and J by 6 bases; unmatched bases: 13. The CDR3 contains 16 residues. The CDR3 is CASGLGDRPTRVEQYF. The CDR3 DNA reads TGTGCTAGTGGTTTAGGGGACAGGCCTACACGAGTCGAGCAGTACTTC. The whole variable domain, remainder taken from reference TRBV12-5 and TRBJ2-7, is DARVTQTPRHKVTEMGQEVTMRCQPILGHNTVFWYRQTMMQGLELLAYFRNRAPLDDSGMPKDRFSAEMPDATLATLKIQPSEPRDSAVYFCASGLGDRPTRVEQYFGPGTRLTVT.

The chain carries TRBV9 and TRBJ1-1; no clear D gene. The V end was cut by 3 bases, the J end by 0 bases, with 15 bases between. The length of the CDR3 is 16 residues. Per germline, CDR1 SGDLS and CDR2 YYNGEE. CDR3 DNA sequence: TGTGCCAGCAGCGCCGTTTCCTGGGCGATGAACACTGAAGCTTTCTTT. This gives the protein CASSAVSWAMNTEAFF. The complete variable domain, with remaining parts taken from reference TRBV9 and TRBJ1-1, reads DSGVTQTPKHLITATGQRVTLRCSPRSGDLSVYWYQQSLDQGLQFLIQYYNGEERAKGNILERFSAQQFPDLHSELNLSSLELGDSALYFCASSAVSWAMNTEAFFGQGTRLTVV.

The genes are TRBV13 and TRBJ2-1; 13 bases line up with TRBD2. J gave up 0 bases and V 1 base, and 18 bases lay outside the gene matches. The CDR3 loop spans 23 amino acids. Germline V gives CDR1 PRHDT, CDR2 FYEKMQ (reference sequence). CDR3 region: CASSLALPSPGLAGYSSYNEQFF. DNA of the CDR3: TGTGCCAGCAGCTTAGCTCTCCCAAGCCCGGGACTAGCGGGATATAGCTCCTACAATGAGCAGTTCTTC. Full variable domain (missing parts from reference TRBV13 and TRBJ2-1): AAGVIQSPRHLIKEKRETATLKCYPIPRHDTVYWYQQGPGQDPQFLISFYEKMQSDKGSIPDRFSAQQFSDYHSELNMSSLELGDSALYFCASSLALPSPGLAGYSSYNEQFFGPGTRLTVL.

This clone was recorded only once. The chain recombines TRBV7-2 with TRBJ2-1; D is undetermined. With 1 base removed from V and 2 bases from J, the gap between germline ends came to 9 bases. The CDR3 contains 15 residues. CDR1 SGHTA and CDR2 FQGNSA come from the germline V gene. The CDR3 reads CASSLDGQAYNEQFF. The CDR3 nucleotides read TGTGCCAGCAGCTTAGACGGCCAGGCCTACAATGAGCAGTTCTTC.

J is TRBJ1-1 and V is TRBV18; tentatively, D is TRBD1 (5 bases). Trimming left V 3 bases short and J 2 bases short, with 13 bases between. Germline V gene data show CDR1 as KGHSH and CDR2 as LQKENI. This CDR3 comprises 15 residues. The CDR3 here is CASSPPTDGNTEAFF. As DNA, the CDR3 is TGTGCCAGCTCACCCCCGACAGACGGAAACACTGAAGCTTTCTTT.

This clone was recorded once. The chain joins TRBV11-3 to TRBJ2-7; 11 bases map to TRBD2. CDR3 length: 14 amino acids. V lost 5 bases to trimming and J lost 6 bases; unmatched junction nucleotides: 6. Per the germline V gene, CDR1 is SGHNT and CDR2 is YENEEA. In DNA form, the CDR3 reads TGTGCCAGCAGCGCAGTCCTAGCGGGAGGCGAGCAGTACTTC. It is translated as CASSAVLAGGEQYF.

The chain is built from TRBV15 and TRBJ1-1; possible D gene TRBD1, 5 bases. In germline, CDR1 is LNHNV, CDR2 YYDKDF (reference sequence). The CDR3 contains 15 residues. With 6 bases removed from V and 1 base from J, the gap between germline ends came to 15 bases. The CDR3 region has the DNA TGTGCCACCAGTCCGTTTTCGGGGGGGAACACTGAAGCTTTCTTT. Translating it yields CATSPFSGGNTEAFF. Looking up the rest from reference TRBV15 and TRBJ1-1 gives the full variable domain: DAMVIQNPRYQVTQFGKPVTLSCSQTLNHNVMYWYQQKSSQAPKLLFHYYDKDFNNEADTPDNFQSRRPNTSFCFLDIRSPGLGDTAMYLCATSPFSGGNTEAFFGQGTRLTVV.

V is TRBV7-8 and J is TRBJ1-4; D remains ambiguous. The CDR3 loop spans 13 amino acids. The germline CDR1 and CDR2 sequences are SGHVS and FQNEAQ. V was shortened by 4 bases and J by 6 bases, with 9 bases between the two germline ends. CDR3 amino acids: CASSSSRHEKLFF. The CDR3 DNA reads as TGTGCCAGCAGCTCTAGTCGTCATGAAAAACTGTTTTTT.

This chain uses TRBV4-1 with TRBJ1-5; D is ambiguous. With 0 bases removed from V and 3 bases from J, the gap between germline ends came to 15 bases. This CDR3 spans 17 amino acids. Per the germline V gene, CDR1 is MGHRA and CDR2 is YSYEKL. CDR3 in DNA: TGCGCCAGCAGCCAAGAGGCTTACCGGCGGAACAATCAGCCCCAGCATTTT. Its translation is CASSQEAYRRNNQPQHF.

The chain has TRBV18 and TRBJ1-2, with 8 bases matching TRBD1. CDR1 is KGHSH and CDR2 is LQKENI in the germline V gene. Unmatched junction bases numbered 3, after V lost 0 bases and J lost 0 bases. The CDR3 sequence is 16 residues long. The CDR3 reads CASSPPTGGTNYGYTF. The CDR3 nucleotides are TGTGCCAGCTCACCACCTACAGGGGGAACTAACTATGGCTACACCTTC.

The CDR3 bases are TGTGCCAGCAGCTTAAGACAGATGGATAATTCACCCCTCCACTTT. Protein product: CASSLRQMDNSPLHF. V gene TRBV7-6 combines with J gene TRBJ1-6; TRBD1 is a possible D gene (5 bases). This CDR3 contains 15 residues. Trimming took 2 bases from V and 5 from J, leaving 10 bases between them. Germline CDR1 and CDR2: SGHVS and FNYEAQ.